This T cell receptor beta chain was captured by sequencing in a study of blood T cell repertoires in COVID-19. Overall study: Sources were T cells, B-cell-depleted T cells, or PBMCs; the material itself was cDNA or gDNA.

The CDR3 sequence is 15 residues long. The V gene end was trimmed by 2 bases and the J gene end by 1 base; junction bases not matched to a gene: 4. Germline CDR1 GTSNPN, CDR2 SVGIG (reference sequence). Assay used: immunoSEQ multiplex PCR; TCRdb lists only in-frame clones, some missing. The repertoire includes approximately 310,000 clones, 80% to 90% of them detected once, and around 7.8% sits in the top ten. The chain employs TRBV30 and TRBJ1-5; 8 bases fit TRBD1. The sample was peripheral blood. The sequence was obtained from a woman aged 45-65 years who had recovered from COVID-19. CDR3 in DNA: TGTGCCTGGAGTCTGGGACAGGTGAGCAATCAGCCCCAGCATTTT. It is translated as CAWSLGQVSNQPQHF. Together with reference TRBV30 and TRBJ1-5, the CDR3 gives the full variable domain: SQTIHQWPATLVQPVGSPLSLECTVEGTSNPNLYWYRQAAGRGLQLLFYSVGIGQISSEVPQNLSASRPQDRQFILSSKKLLLSDSGFYLCAWSLGQVSNQPQHFGDGTRLSIL.